A selection of T cell receptor beta chains follows, all from one sample in a study of blood T cell repertoires in COVID-19. This table comes from immunoSEQ multiplex PCR, and its TCRdb copy is limited to in-frame clones, with some not included. The sample has roughly 150,000 clones; about four fifths are singletons. Material: peripheral blood. All receptors come from a woman of 80 years or more with acute or convalescent COVID-19. Each CDR3 is given with its conserved first and last residue. A D gene is named only where the DNA matches it firmly. Not all rows give a size; the values are once, few, many and, for expanded clones, a class.

V gene: TRBV5-4; D gene: NA; J gene: TRBJ1-3; clone size: NA; CDR3 DNA: TGTGCCAGCAGCTTGGCGAGCCCGAGAGTTGGAAACACCATATATTTT; CDR3 protein: CASSLASPRVGNTIYF
V gene: TRBV3-1/TRBV3-2; D gene: NA; J gene: TRBJ1-4; clone size: NA; CDR3 DNA: TGTGCCAGCATCGAGCGGTTTTTT; CDR3 protein: CASIERFF
V gene: TRBV25-1; D gene: TRBD1; J gene: TRBJ1-4; clone size: NA; CDR3 DNA: TGTGCCAGCAGTGCCACCTCGGGACAGGAAAATGAAAAACTGTTTTTT; CDR3 protein: CASSATSGQENEKLFF
V gene: TRBV23-1; D gene: TRBD1; J gene: TRBJ2-7; clone size: NA; CDR3 DNA: TGCGCCAGCAGCCTCCCCGGACAGGGGGCGGGTTACGAGCAGTACTTC; CDR3 protein: CASSLPGQGAGYEQYF
V gene: TRBV19; D gene: TRBD2; J gene: TRBJ2-2; clone size: NA; CDR3 DNA: TGTGCCAGTCGGGGAACTAGCGGGAGGGCCGCCGGGGAGCTGTTTTTT; CDR3 protein: CASRGTSGRAAGELFF
V gene: TRBV5-1; D gene: NA; J gene: TRBJ2-1; clone size: NA; CDR3 DNA: TGCGCCAGCAGAGGGACATATGGGGACAATGAGCAGTTCTTC; CDR3 protein: CASRGTYGDNEQFF
V gene: TRBV7-2; D gene: TRBD2; J gene: TRBJ2-4; clone size: NA; CDR3 DNA: TGTGCCAGCAGCTCATGGACTAGCGGGGGGGGTATTAACATTCAGTACTTC; CDR3 protein: CASSSWTSGGGINIQYF
V gene: TRBV3-1/TRBV3-2; D gene: TRBD1; J gene: TRBJ1-1; clone size: NA; CDR3 DNA: TGTGCCAGCGGGACAGGCGACACTGAAGCTTTCTTT; CDR3 protein: CASGTGDTEAFF
V gene: TRBV2; D gene: TRBD1; J gene: TRBJ1-2; clone size: NA; CDR3 DNA: TGTGCCAGCAGTGGGGGGACAGGAGACTACTATGGCTACACCTTC; CDR3 protein: CASSGGTGDYYGYTF
V gene: TRBV2; D gene: NA; J gene: TRBJ2-7; clone size: NA; CDR3 DNA: TGTGCCAGCAGTGAAGCGCGGCGGAAGAGCTCCTACGAGCAGTACTTC; CDR3 protein: CASSEARRKSSYEQYF
V gene: TRBV3-1/TRBV3-2; D gene: NA; J gene: TRBJ2-2; clone size: NA; CDR3 DNA: TGTGCCAGCAGCCAGAGAGCGGGACACGCGAACACCGGGGAGCTGTTTTTT; CDR3 protein: CASSQRAGHANTGELFF
V gene: TRBV3-1/TRBV3-2; D gene: NA; J gene: TRBJ2-2; clone size: NA; CDR3 DNA: TGTGCCAGCAGGTCACTAGCTTCCGGGGAGCTGTTTTTT; CDR3 protein: CASRSLASGELFF
V gene: TRBV19; D gene: NA; J gene: TRBJ1-2; clone size: NA; CDR3 DNA: TGTGCCAGCGCTACCCGGCGGCAGTCGAGTTTCTATGGCTACACCTTC; CDR3 protein: CASATRRQSSFYGYTF
V gene: TRBV2; D gene: NA; J gene: TRBJ1-2; clone size: NA; CDR3 DNA: TGTGCCAGCAGTGAGGAAGGGGCCTATGGCTACACCTTC; CDR3 protein: CASSEEGAYGYTF
V gene: TRBV3-1/TRBV3-2; D gene: TRBD2; J gene: TRBJ2-3; clone size: NA; CDR3 DNA: TGTGCCAGCAGCCAATCCGGGACTAGTCTCTCAGATACGCAGTATTTT; CDR3 protein: CASSQSGTSLSDTQYF
V gene: TRBV19; D gene: TRBD1; J gene: TRBJ1-6; clone size: NA; CDR3 DNA: TGTGCCAGTAGGGCACAGGGGAGCTCCTATAATTCACCCCTCCACTTT; CDR3 protein: CASRAQGSSYNSPLHF
V gene: TRBV6-1; D gene: TRBD2; J gene: TRBJ2-3; clone size: NA; CDR3 DNA: TGTGCCAGCAGTGAAAGTGGACTAGCGGGAGTTTCTACAGATACGCAGTATTTT; CDR3 protein: CASSESGLAGVSTDTQYF
V gene: TRBV7-9; D gene: TRBD1; J gene: TRBJ1-2; clone size: NA; CDR3 DNA: TGTGCCAGCAGCCCCACAGGGGTTTATGGCTACACCTTC; CDR3 protein: CASSPTGVYGYTF
V gene: TRBV6-2/TRBV6-3; D gene: NA; J gene: TRBJ1-5; clone size: NA; CDR3 DNA: TGTGCCAGCAGTTACTCGAAAGGGGTCGGGCAGCCCCAGCATTTT; CDR3 protein: CASSYSKGVGQPQHF
V gene: TRBV19; D gene: TRBD1; J gene: TRBJ1-5; clone size: NA; CDR3 DNA: TGTGCCAGTACCAACACAGGGGGCGGACAGCCCCAGCATTTT; CDR3 protein: CASTNTGGGQPQHF
V gene: TRBV7-2; D gene: TRBD2; J gene: TRBJ2-1; clone size: NA; CDR3 DNA: TGTGCCAGCAGCTTAGAGCGGGGGGCCGATGAGCAGTTCTTC; CDR3 protein: CASSLERGADEQFF
V gene: TRBV6-4; D gene: NA; J gene: TRBJ2-1; clone size: NA; CDR3 DNA: NA; CDR3 protein: CASSTSAAGNGEQFF
V gene: TRBV3-1/TRBV3-2; D gene: TRBD2; J gene: TRBJ2-1; clone size: NA; CDR3 DNA: TGTGCCAGCAGCCAAGCGGGACTAGCCAATGAGCAGTTCTTC; CDR3 protein: CASSQAGLANEQFF
V gene: TRBV9; D gene: TRBD1; J gene: TRBJ1-4; clone size: NA; CDR3 DNA: TGTGCCAGCAGCGCGCAGGGGGGAGCAACTAATGAAAAACTGTTTTTT; CDR3 protein: CASSAQGGATNEKLFF
V gene: TRBV20-1; D gene: NA; J gene: TRBJ1-1; clone size: NA; CDR3 DNA: TGCAGTTTACCTCACACCGCTGAAGCTTTCTTT; CDR3 protein: CSLPHTAEAFF
V gene: TRBV12-3/TRBV12-4; D gene: NA; J gene: TRBJ2-7; clone size: NA; CDR3 DNA: TGTGCCAGCAGTTTATCAGGGCACGAGCAGTACTTC; CDR3 protein: CASSLSGHEQYF
V gene: TRBV5-1; D gene: NA; J gene: TRBJ1-2; clone size: NA; CDR3 DNA: TGCGCCAGCAGCATCGACAGCACCTATGGCTACACCTTC; CDR3 protein: CASSIDSTYGYTF
V gene: TRBV4-2; D gene: TRBD2; J gene: TRBJ2-1; clone size: NA; CDR3 DNA: TGTGCCAGCAGCCCAGGGACTAGCGGGGCGGACAATGAGCAGTTCTTC; CDR3 protein: CASSPGTSGADNEQFF
V gene: TRBV18; D gene: NA; J gene: TRBJ1-5; clone size: NA; CDR3 DNA: TGTGCCAGCTCCCCCTACGGGAACAATCAGCCCCAGCATTTT; CDR3 protein: CASSPYGNNQPQHF
V gene: TRBV5-1; D gene: NA; J gene: TRBJ1-1; clone size: NA; CDR3 DNA: TGCGCCAGCAGCCTGGTTGGGGCGGCTGAAGCTTTCTTT; CDR3 protein: CASSLVGAAEAFF
V gene: TRBV9; D gene: TRBD2; J gene: TRBJ2-7; clone size: NA; CDR3 DNA: TGTGCTAGCGGGAGCTCCTACGAGCAGTACTTC; CDR3 protein: CASGSSYEQYF
V gene: TRBV7-3; D gene: TRBD2; J gene: TRBJ2-7; clone size: NA; CDR3 DNA: TGTGCCAGCAGCATTCTAGCGGGGCCCTACGAGCAGTACTTC; CDR3 protein: CASSILAGPYEQYF
V gene: TRBV6-6; D gene: TRBD1; J gene: TRBJ1-6; clone size: NA; CDR3 DNA: TGTGCCAGCACCCCTCGACAGGGGCGGGATTCACCCCTCCACTTT; CDR3 protein: CASTPRQGRDSPLHF
V gene: TRBV2; D gene: TRBD2; J gene: TRBJ2-5; clone size: NA; CDR3 DNA: TGTGCCAGCAGTGACTTCGGGACTAGCGGGAGAATTGGGCGGGGAGAGACCCAGTACTTC; CDR3 protein: CASSDFGTSGRIGRGETQYF
V gene: TRBV25-1; D gene: NA; J gene: TRBJ1-1; clone size: many; CDR3 DNA: TGTGCCAGCAGTGAGGTGGGCAGAGAGGCTTTCTTT; CDR3 protein: CASSEVGREAFF
V gene: TRBV5-6; D gene: NA; J gene: TRBJ1-6; clone size: NA; CDR3 DNA: TGTGCCAGCACCCTGGGGGGGCAGAATTCACCCCTCCACTTT; CDR3 protein: CASTLGGQNSPLHF
V gene: TRBV14; D gene: TRBD1; J gene: TRBJ1-6; clone size: once; CDR3 DNA: TGTGCCAGCAGCCGCTTGGGACAGGGAGGATCACCCCTCCACTTT; CDR3 protein: CASSRLGQGGSPLHF
V gene: TRBV5-1; D gene: NA; J gene: TRBJ2-3; clone size: NA; CDR3 DNA: TGCGCCAGCAGCTTCGCTGGGCCGACAGATACGCAGTATTTT; CDR3 protein: CASSFAGPTDTQYF